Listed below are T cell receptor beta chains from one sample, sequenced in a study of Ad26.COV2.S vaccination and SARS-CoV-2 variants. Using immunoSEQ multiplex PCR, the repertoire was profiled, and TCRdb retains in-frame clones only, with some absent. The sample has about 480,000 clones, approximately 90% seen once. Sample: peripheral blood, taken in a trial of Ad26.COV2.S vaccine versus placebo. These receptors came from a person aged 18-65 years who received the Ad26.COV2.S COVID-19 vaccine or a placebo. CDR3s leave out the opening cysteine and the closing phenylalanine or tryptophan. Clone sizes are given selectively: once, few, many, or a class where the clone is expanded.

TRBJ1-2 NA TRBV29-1 SVEDPGQRFHGYT
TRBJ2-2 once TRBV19 ATNRDRNPGELF
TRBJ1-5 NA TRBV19 ASSSGTGVPQH
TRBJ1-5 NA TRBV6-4 ASSWDSQSPQH
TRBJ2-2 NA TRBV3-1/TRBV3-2 ASSPKVSSGGTGELF
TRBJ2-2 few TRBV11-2 ASSSGRGELF
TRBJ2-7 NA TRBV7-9 ASRPYERGTYEQY
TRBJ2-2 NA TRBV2 ASSDGRQGGQELF
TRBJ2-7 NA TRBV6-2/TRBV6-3 ASSYGGRGSFYEQY
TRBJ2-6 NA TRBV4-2 ASSQDTSLSGANVLT
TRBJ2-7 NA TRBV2 ASSEGGRNAYEQY
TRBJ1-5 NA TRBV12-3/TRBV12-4 ASSWAGEPQH
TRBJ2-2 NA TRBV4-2 ASSQDLQGLVSTGELF
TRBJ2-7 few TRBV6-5 ASSFSHGTGVEQY
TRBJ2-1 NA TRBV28 ASRKVRGQGYNEQF
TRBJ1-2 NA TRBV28 ASSSIGGANYGYT
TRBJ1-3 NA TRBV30 AWTVGGNTIY
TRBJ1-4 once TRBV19 ASSRALAVDPFFPFATNEKLF
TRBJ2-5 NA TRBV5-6 ASSLAGAGTETQY
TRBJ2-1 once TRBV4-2 ASSQEGPSNEQF
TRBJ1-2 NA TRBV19 ASSIYDRSNYGYT
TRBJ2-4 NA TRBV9 ASSAWSEGVAKNIQY
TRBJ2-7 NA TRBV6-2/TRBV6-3 ASSRAGAYEQY
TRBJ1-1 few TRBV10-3 AISESVRRETEAF
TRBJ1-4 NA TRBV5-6 ASSWDRGLDEKLF
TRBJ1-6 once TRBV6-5 ASSYLGQDNSPLH
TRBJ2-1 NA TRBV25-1 ASTPGGNEQF
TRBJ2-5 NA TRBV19 ASSQARAGGTQY
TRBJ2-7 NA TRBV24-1 ATSDPKRSLYEQY
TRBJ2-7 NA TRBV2 ASSDGYRSYEQY
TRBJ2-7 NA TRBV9 ASSGQTSSYEQY
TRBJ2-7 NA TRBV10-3 AISESGTESYEQY
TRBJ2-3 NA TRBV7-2 ASSFSGTVTDTQY
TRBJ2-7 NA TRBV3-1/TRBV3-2 ASSLSGSYYEQY
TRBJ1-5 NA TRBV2 ASSGLAGVVSQPQH
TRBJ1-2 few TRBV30 AWSNPGQPYT